This TCR beta chain was recovered during a study of control samples from healthy donors and cancer patients. Trimming removed 7 bases from V and 6 bases from J, with 19 bases in between. Germline-derived CDR1 and CDR2 are ENHRY and SYGVKD. This CDR3 is 14 amino acids long. The table came from immunoSEQ multiplex PCR; TCRdb's copy has only in-frame clones and leaves some out. The sample contains 200,000 to 250,000 clones, 90% to 95% of which appear only once. Specimen: blood. The origin of this receptor is a man aged 50 or older in good health. The chain couples TRBV10-3 to TRBJ2-7; the D gene is possibly TRBD2 (6 bases). For the CDR3, the DNA is TGTGCCATCAAGGCTTACGGAGCCGGGGGCGAGCAGTACTTC. It yields the protein CAIKAYGAGGEQYF.